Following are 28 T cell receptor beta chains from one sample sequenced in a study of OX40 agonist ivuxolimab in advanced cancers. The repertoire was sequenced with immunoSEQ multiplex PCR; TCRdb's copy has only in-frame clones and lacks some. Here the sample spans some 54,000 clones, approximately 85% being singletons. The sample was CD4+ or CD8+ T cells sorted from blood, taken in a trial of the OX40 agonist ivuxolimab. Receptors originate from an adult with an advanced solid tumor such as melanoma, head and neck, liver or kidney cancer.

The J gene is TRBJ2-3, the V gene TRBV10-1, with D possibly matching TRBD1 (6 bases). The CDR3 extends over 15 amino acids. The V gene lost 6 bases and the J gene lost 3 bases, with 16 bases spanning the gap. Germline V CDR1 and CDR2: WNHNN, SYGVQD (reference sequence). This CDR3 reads CASSPTSGVTDTQYF. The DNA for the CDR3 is TGCGCCAGCAGCCCCACATCAGGGGTGACAGATACGCAGTATTTT.

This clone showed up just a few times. CDR3 nucleotides: TGTGCCAGCAGCCCCGGCGCAGGGGAAACAGATACGCAGTATTTT. Its translation: CASSPGAGETDTQYF. This chain connects TRBV5-4 to TRBJ2-3; D is possibly TRBD1 (6 bases). CDR3 size: 15 residues. Germline assignment: CDR1 SGHNT and CDR2 YYREEE (reference sequence). V lost 4 bases, J lost 3 bases, and 15 bases lay in between.

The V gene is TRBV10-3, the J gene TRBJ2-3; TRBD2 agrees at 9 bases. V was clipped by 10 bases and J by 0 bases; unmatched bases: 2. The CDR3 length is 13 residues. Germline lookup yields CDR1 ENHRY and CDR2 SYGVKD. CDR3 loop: CATGTSSTDTQYF. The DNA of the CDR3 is TGTGCCACCGGGACTAGCAGCACAGATACGCAGTATTTT.

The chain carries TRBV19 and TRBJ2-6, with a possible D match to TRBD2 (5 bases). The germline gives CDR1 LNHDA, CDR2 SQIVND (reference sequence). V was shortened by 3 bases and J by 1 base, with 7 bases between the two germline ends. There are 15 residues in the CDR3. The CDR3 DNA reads TGTGCCAGTAGTATCGGAGGATCTGGGGCCAACGTCCTGACTTTC. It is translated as CASSIGGSGANVLTF.

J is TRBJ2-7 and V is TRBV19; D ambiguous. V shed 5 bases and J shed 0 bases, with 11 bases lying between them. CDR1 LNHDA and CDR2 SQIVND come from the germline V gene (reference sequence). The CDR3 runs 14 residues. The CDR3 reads CASSLRGPSYEQYF. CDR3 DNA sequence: TGTGCCAGTAGTTTGCGAGGTCCCTCCTACGAGCAGTACTTC.

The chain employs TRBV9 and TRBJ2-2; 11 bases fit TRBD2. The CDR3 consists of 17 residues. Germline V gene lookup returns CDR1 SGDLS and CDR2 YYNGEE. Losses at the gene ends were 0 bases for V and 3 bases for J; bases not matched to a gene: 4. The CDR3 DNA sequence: TGTGCCAGCAGCGTAGATAGACTAGCGGGACACACCGGGGAGCTGTTTTTT. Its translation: CASSVDRLAGHTGELFF.

In nucleotides, the CDR3 is TGTGCCAGTTCCCGGGACAGGACCTACGAGCAGTACTTC. Amino acids: CASSRDRTYEQYF. The V call is TRBV2, the J call TRBJ2-7; the match to TRBD1 covers 8 bases. V trimming: 9 bases; J trimming: 2 bases; junction bases outside the gene matches: 6. Germline CDR1 reads SNHLY; CDR2 reads FYNNEI. The CDR3 is 13 residues long.

The CDR3 DNA follows: TGTGCCAGTAGCCCGACGGCCCATAGCAATCAGCCCCAGCATTTT. Translation gives CASSPTAHSNQPQHF. The rearrangement uses TRBV19 and TRBJ1-5, with D uncertain. The ends were cut back, 6 bases at V and 0 bases at J, with 12 bases in the middle. Looked up from germline, CDR1 is LNHDA and CDR2 is SQIVND (reference sequence). The CDR3 has 15 residues.

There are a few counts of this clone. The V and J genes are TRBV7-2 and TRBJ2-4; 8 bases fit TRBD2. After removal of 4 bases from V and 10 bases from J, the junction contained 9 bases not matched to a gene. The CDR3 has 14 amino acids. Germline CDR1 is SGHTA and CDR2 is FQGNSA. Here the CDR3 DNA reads TGTGCCAGCAGCTCGGGAGGGGGAGCCGCTATTCAGTACTTC. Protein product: CASSSGGGAAIQYF. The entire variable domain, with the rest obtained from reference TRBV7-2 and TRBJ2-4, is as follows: GAGVSQSPSNKVTEKGKDVELRCDPISGHTALYWYRQSLGQGLEFLIYFQGNSAPDKSGLPSDRFSAERTGGSVSTLTIQRTQQEDSAVYLCASSSGGGAAIQYFGAGTRLSVL.

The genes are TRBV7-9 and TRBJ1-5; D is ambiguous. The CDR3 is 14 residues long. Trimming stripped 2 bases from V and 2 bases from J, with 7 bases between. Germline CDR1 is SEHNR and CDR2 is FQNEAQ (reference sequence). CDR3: CASSLSQGNQPQHF. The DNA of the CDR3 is TGTGCCAGCAGCTTATCCCAGGGCAATCAGCCCCAGCATTTT. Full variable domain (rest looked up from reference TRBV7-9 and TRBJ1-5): DTGVSQNPRHKITKRGQNVTFRCDPISEHNRLYWYRQTLGQGPEFLTYFQNEAQLEKSRLLSDRFSAERPKGSFSTLEIQRTEQGDSAMYLCASSLSQGNQPQHFGDGTRLSIL.

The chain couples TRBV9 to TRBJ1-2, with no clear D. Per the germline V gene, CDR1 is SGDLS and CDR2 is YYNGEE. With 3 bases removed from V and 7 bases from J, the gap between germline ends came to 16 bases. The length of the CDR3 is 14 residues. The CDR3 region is CASSEGFSRSGYTF. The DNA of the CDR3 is TGTGCCAGCAGCGAAGGATTTTCCCGCTCTGGCTACACCTTC.

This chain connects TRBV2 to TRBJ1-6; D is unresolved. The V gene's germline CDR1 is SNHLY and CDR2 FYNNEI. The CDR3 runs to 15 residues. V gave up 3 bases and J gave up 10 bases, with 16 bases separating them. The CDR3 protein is CASSEAVLILSPLHF. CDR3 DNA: TGTGCCAGCAGTGAGGCAGTACTTATATTATCACCCCTCCACTTT.

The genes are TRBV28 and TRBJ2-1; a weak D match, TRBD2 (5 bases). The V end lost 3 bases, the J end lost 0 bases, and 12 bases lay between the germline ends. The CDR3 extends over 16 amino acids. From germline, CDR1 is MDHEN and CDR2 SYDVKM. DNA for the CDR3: TGTGCCAGCAGTTTTCTAAGCGGACGCTCCTACAATGAGCAGTTCTTC. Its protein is CASSFLSGRSYNEQFF. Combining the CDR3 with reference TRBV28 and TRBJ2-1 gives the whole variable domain DVKVTQSSRYLVKRTGEKVFLECVQDMDHENMFWYRQDPGLGLRLIYFSYDVKMKEKGDIPEGYSVSREKKERFSLILESASTNQTSMYLCASSFLSGRSYNEQFFGPGTRLTVL.

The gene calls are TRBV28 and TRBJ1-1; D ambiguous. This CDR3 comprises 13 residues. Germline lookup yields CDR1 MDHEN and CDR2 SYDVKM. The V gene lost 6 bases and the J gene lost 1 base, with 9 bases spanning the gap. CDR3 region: CASRDVANTEAFF. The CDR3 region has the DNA TGTGCCAGCAGAGACGTGGCGAACACTGAAGCTTTCTTT.

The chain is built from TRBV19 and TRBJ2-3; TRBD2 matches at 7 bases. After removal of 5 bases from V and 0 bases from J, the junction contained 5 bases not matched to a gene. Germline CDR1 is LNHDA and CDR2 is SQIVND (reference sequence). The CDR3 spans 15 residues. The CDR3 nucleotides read TGTGCCAGTAGTTTCCCAGCGGGGAGCACAGATACGCAGTATTTT. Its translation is CASSFPAGSTDTQYF.

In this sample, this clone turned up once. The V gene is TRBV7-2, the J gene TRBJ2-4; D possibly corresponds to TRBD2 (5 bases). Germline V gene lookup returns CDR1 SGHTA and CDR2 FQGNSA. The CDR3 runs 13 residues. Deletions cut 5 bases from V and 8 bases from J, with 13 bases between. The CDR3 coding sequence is TGTGCCAGCAGCGTGGAGAGGGATGACATTCAGTACTTC. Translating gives CASSVERDDIQYF.

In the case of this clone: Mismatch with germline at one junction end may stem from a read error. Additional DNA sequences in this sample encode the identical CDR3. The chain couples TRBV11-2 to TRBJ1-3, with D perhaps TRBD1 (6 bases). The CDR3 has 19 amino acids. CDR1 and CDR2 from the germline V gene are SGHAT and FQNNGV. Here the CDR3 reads CASSLSWGAGSLSGNTIYF. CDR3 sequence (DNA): TGTGCCAGCAGCTTATCCTGGGGGGCTGGATCTCTCTCTGGGAACACCATATATTTT.

The CDR3 here is CASSRQGRGGRLYEQYF. CDR3 nucleotide sequence: TGTGCCAGCAGCCGACAAGGGAGGGGAGGGAGGCTCTACGAGCAGTACTTC. The V and J genes are TRBV7-2 and TRBJ2-7; 7 positions agree with TRBD2. The CDR3 is 17 amino acids. V shed 5 bases, J shed 3 bases, and the junction held 16 bases outside the gene matches. The germline V gene has CDR1 SGHTA and CDR2 FQGNSA.

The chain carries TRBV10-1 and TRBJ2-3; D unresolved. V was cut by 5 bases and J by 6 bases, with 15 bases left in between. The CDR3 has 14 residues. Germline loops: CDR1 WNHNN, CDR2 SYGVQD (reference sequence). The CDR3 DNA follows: TGCGCCAGCAGTCCTACATTAGATGGGGATACGCAGTATTTT. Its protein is CASSPTLDGDTQYF.

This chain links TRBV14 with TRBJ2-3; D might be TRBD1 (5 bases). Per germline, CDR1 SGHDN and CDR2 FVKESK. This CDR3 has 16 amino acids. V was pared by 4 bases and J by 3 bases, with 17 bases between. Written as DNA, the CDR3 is TGTGCCAGCAGCCGGATGGACAATTCCAGGACAGATACGCAGTATTTT. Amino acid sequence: CASSRMDNSRTDTQYF. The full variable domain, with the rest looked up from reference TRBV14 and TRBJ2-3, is EAGVTQFPSHSVIEKGQTVTLRCDPISGHDNLYWYRRVMGKEIKFLLHFVKESKQDESGMPNNRFLAERTGGTYSTLKVQPAELEDSGVYFCASSRMDNSRTDTQYFGPGTRLTVL.

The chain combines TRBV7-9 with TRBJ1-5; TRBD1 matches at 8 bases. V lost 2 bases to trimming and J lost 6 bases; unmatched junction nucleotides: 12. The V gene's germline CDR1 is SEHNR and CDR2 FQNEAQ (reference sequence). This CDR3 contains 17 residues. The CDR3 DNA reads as TGTGCCAGCAGCTTATCAGGGGGCTGGAATGGGGGTCAGCCCCAGCATTTT. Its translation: CASSLSGGWNGGQPQHF.

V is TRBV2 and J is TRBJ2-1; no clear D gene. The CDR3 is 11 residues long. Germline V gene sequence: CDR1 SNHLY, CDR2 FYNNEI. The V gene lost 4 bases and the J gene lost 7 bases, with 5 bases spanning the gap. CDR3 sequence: CASSGRNEQFF. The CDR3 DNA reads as TGTGCCAGCAGTGGGCGGAATGAGCAGTTCTTC.

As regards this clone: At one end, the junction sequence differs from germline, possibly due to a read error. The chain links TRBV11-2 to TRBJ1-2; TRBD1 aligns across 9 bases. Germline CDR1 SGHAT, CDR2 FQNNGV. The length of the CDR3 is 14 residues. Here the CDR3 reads CASSVDRGNYGYTF. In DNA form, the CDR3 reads TGTGCCAGCAGCGTAGACAGGGGGAACTATGGCTACACCTTC.

This CDR3 reads CASSQVPGENQPQHF. The CDR3 region has the DNA TGTGCCAGCAGCCAGGTTCCGGGAGAGAATCAGCCCCAGCATTTT. The gene calls are TRBV5-5 and TRBJ1-5; no definite D call. Trimming stripped 4 bases from V and 4 bases from J, with 15 bases between. The CDR3 consists of 15 residues. The germline CDR1 and CDR2 sequences are SGHKS and YYEKEE (reference sequence).

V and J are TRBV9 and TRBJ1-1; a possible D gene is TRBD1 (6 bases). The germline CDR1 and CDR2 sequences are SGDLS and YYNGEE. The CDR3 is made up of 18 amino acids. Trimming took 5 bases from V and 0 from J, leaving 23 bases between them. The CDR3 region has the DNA TGTGCCAGCAGACCTTGGGCCTTACAGGGTCGGCTGAACACTGAAGCTTTCTTT. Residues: CASRPWALQGRLNTEAFF.

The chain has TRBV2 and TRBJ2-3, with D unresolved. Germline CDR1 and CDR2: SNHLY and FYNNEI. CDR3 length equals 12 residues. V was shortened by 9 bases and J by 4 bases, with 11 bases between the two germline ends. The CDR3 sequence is CASSLSPDTQYF. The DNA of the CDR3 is TGTGCCAGTTCATTGTCCCCAGATACGCAGTATTTT.

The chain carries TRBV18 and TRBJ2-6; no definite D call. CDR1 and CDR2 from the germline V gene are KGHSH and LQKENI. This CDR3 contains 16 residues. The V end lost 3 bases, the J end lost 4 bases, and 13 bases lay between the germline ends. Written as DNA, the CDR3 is TGTGCCAGCTCACCCCCTCCCGTGGCCGGGGCCAACGTCCTGACTTTC. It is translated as CASSPPPVAGANVLTF.

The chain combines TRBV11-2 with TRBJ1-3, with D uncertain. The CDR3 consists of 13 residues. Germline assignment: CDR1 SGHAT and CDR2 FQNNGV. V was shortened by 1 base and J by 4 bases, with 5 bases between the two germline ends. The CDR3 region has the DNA TGTGCCAGCAGCTTAGGCGGGGGAAACACCATATATTTT. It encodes CASSLGGGNTIYF.